Listed below are T cell receptor beta chains from one sample, sequenced in a study of CD8+CD57+ T cells in acquired aplastic anemia. TCRdb re-called the reads with MiXCR, one entry per CDR3 protein. The table has roughly 51,000 distinct CDR3 sequences, around 73% seen once; the top ten hold around 31%. The sequenced material came from sorted CD4+, CD8+, or CD8+CD57+ T cells (not recorded which) from PBMCs. Receptor source: a human donor in good health, serving as a control. CDR3s include the opening cysteine and the closing phenylalanine or tryptophan. The D gene is left open where the match is weak. Clone size is shown for a subset of rows, as once, few, many or a class of expanded clone.

v_gene	d_gene	abundance	j_gene	CDR3aa	CDR3nt
TRBV5-1	-	-	TRBJ2-7	CASSLGGGFEQYF	TGCGCCAGCAGCCTAGGGGGGGGGTTCGAGCAGTACTTC
TRBV29-1	-	-	TRBJ2-7	CSVGSPEREQYF	TGCAGCGTGGGGAGCCCCGAGCGAGAGCAGTACTTC
TRBV20-1	TRBD1	-	TRBJ2-3	CSAEDRGRDTQYF	TGCAGTGCCGAGGACAGGGGGCGAGATACGCAGTATTTT
TRBV19	TRBD2	-	TRBJ2-7	CASSEERGPSYEQYF	TGTGCCAGTTCGGAAGAGCGGGGGCCCTCCTACGAGCAGTACTTC
TRBV6-5	-	many	TRBJ2-1	CASSPYALYDNEQFF	TGTGCCAGCAGCCCATACGCTTTATATGACAATGAGCAGTTCTTC
TRBV4-1	TRBD1	many	TRBJ1-2	CASSQSGTGSSYGYTF	TGCGCCAGCAGTCAGTCCGGGACAGGGTCTTCCTATGGCTACACCTTC
TRBV19	-	once	TRBJ2-7	CASSHPGPNYEQYF	TGTGCCAGTAGTCATCCGGGACCGAACTACGAGCAGTACTTC
TRBV2	-	-	TRBJ1-6	CASRGPAENSPLHF	TGTGCCAGCAGAGGACCCGCCGAGAATTCACCCCTCCACTTT
TRBV19	TRBD1	-	TRBJ1-2	CASSKDRGYGYTF	TGTGCCAGTAGTAAAGACAGGGGCTATGGCTACACCTTC
TRBV20-1	-	-	TRBJ1-2	CSASREGNYGYTF	TGCAGTGCTAGTCGTGAGGGGAACTATGGCTACACCTTC
TRBV29-1	-	-	TRBJ2-7	CSVTDRESYEQYF	TGCAGCGTCACGGACAGAGAATCCTACGAGCAGTACTTC
TRBV20-1	-	once	TRBJ2-5	CSASLFFGAQYF	TGCAGTGCTAGCCTTTTTTTTGGGGCCCAGTACTTC
TRBV2	-	few	TRBJ2-2	CATKGGANTGELFF	TGTGCAACCAAAGGAGGGGCGAACACCGGGGAGCTGTTTTTT
TRBV10-3	TRBD2	-	TRBJ2-1	CASSTGLAGVNNEQFF	TGTGCCAGCAGTACGGGACTAGCGGGGGTTAACAATGAGCAGTTCTTC
TRBV2	TRBD2	few	TRBJ2-1	CASRGSGGTYNEQFF	TGTGCCAGCAGGGGTAGCGGGGGGACGTACAATGAGCAGTTCTTC